The 26 T cell receptor beta chains below all came from one sample that was sequenced in a study of PD-L1 blockade in urothelial cancer. Generated by immunoSEQ multiplex PCR, the TCRdb table keeps only in-frame clones and is missing some. The sample has more than 35,000 clones; around 80% are singletons. The sample was PBMCs, taken around atezolizumab (anti-PD-L1) treatment. These receptors came from a man aged 65 to 79 with urothelial cancer.

V and J are TRBV7-8 and TRBJ1-4; D is possibly TRBD1 (5 bases). This CDR3 is 12 amino acids long. Germline CDR1 and CDR2: SGHVS and FQNEAQ. Between the trimmed V and J ends, which lost 5 bases and 10 bases, there was a span of 11 bases. The CDR3 spells CASSTTVGKLFF. The CDR3 region has the DNA TGTGCCAGCAGCACGACAGTGGGAAAACTGTTTTTT.

The rearrangement joins TRBV6-1 to TRBJ2-3, with D possibly TRBD1 on 5 matching bases. The CDR3 loop spans 14 amino acids. Germline CDR1 is MNHNS and CDR2 is SASEGT. The V end was cut by 1 base, the J end by 10 bases, with 15 bases between. In nucleotides, the CDR3 is TGTGCCAGCAGTGAAGGACAGCTGCTGGTTTCGCAGTATTTT. It specifies CASSEGQLLVSQYF.

The rearrangement links TRBV28 to TRBJ2-1, with 10 nucleotides matching TRBD2. V dropped 6 bases and J dropped 0; count of bases not matched to a gene: 8. The CDR3 contains 17 residues. From germline, CDR1 is MDHEN and CDR2 SYDVKM. The CDR3 is CASSPRTSGSSYNEQFF. As DNA, the CDR3 is TGTGCCAGCAGCCCCAGGACTAGCGGTAGCTCCTACAATGAGCAGTTCTTC. Full variable domain (missing parts from reference TRBV28 and TRBJ2-1): DVKVTQSSRYLVKRTGEKVFLECVQDMDHENMFWYRQDPGLGLRLIYFSYDVKMKEKGDIPEGYSVSREKKERFSLILESASTNQTSMYLCASSPRTSGSSYNEQFFGPGTRLTVL.

This chain links TRBV6-1 with TRBJ2-3; tentatively, D is TRBD2 (5 bases). The germline V gene has CDR1 MNHNS and CDR2 SASEGT. Trimming stripped 6 bases from V and 3 bases from J, with 10 bases between. CDR3 size: 13 residues. CDR3 loop: CASRRERTDTQYF. CDR3 bases: TGTGCCAGCAGAAGGGAGAGGACAGATACGCAGTATTTT.

J is TRBJ1-1 and V is TRBV2; 10 bases are a match to TRBD1. CDR3 length: 16 amino acids. Germline CDR1 reads SNHLY; CDR2 reads FYNNEI. With 7 bases clipped from V and 0 bases from J, the junction kept 8 bases outside the gene matches. This CDR3 reads CASIWSGTGVNTEAFF. CDR3 in DNA: TGTGCCAGCATCTGGTCCGGGACAGGGGTGAACACTGAAGCTTTCTTT.

The J gene is TRBJ2-3, the V gene TRBV5-1; 14 positions agree with TRBD2. CDR1 SGHRS and CDR2 YFSETQ come from the germline V gene. Trimming removed 4 bases from V and 6 bases from J; junction bases left unmatched: 7. The length of the CDR3 is 16 residues. CDR3 bases: TGCGCCAGCAGCCCGGGGACTAGCGGGAGAGGGGATACGCAGTATTTT. This sequence encodes CASSPGTSGRGDTQYF.

The chain has TRBV11-2 and TRBJ2-3; 13 bases are a match to TRBD2. The CDR3 length is 19 residues. The germline CDR1 and CDR2 sequences are SGHAT and FQNNGV. With V trimmed by 0 bases and J by 0 bases, 6 bases remained unmatched. CDR3 residues: CASSLEGTSGTESTDTQYF. The CDR3 DNA follows: TGTGCCAGCAGCTTAGAGGGGACTAGCGGGACCGAAAGCACAGATACGCAGTATTTT.

V is TRBV19 and J is TRBJ1-2, with D possibly being TRBD1 (5 bases). The ends were cut back, 10 bases at V and 4 bases at J, with 13 bases in the middle. CDR3 length: 12 amino acids. The germline V gene encodes CDR1 LNHDA and CDR2 SQIVND (reference sequence). CDR3 residues: CAITDRSYGYTF. The CDR3 DNA reads as TGTGCCATTACAGACAGAAGCTATGGCTACACCTTC.

The chain combines TRBV29-1 with TRBJ2-5; the match to TRBD1 covers 8 bases. This CDR3 spans 14 amino acids. The germline V gene encodes CDR1 SQVTM and CDR2 ANQGSEA. Trimming at V came to 2 bases and at J to 4 bases, leaving 6 bases not matched to a gene. The CDR3 loop reads CSVEQGAGRETQYF. In DNA form, the CDR3 reads TGCAGCGTTGAACAGGGGGCAGGGCGAGAGACCCAGTACTTC.

The chain employs TRBV7-2 and TRBJ1-5; tentative D call: TRBD1 (6 bases). The CDR3 totals 15 residues. Trimming removed 1 base at V and 9 bases at J, with 16 bases between. Germline V gives CDR1 SGHTA, CDR2 FQGNSA. This CDR3 is CASSLGRGGSPPQHF. CDR3 bases: TGTGCCAGCAGCTTAGGAAGAGGGGGTAGTCCGCCCCAGCATTTT. Full variable domain (remainder filled in from reference TRBV7-2 and TRBJ1-5): GAGVSQSPSNKVTEKGKDVELRCDPISGHTALYWYRQSLGQGLEFLIYFQGNSAPDKSGLPSDRFSAERTGGSVSTLTIQRTQQEDSAVYLCASSLGRGGSPPQHFGDGTRLSIL.

The V gene is TRBV15, the J gene TRBJ1-1; D not resolved. The CDR3 loop spans 15 amino acids. V was trimmed by 0 bases and J by 0 bases, leaving 8 bases between them. Per the germline V gene, CDR1 is LNHNV and CDR2 is YYDKDF (reference sequence). The CDR3 reads CATSRDQVMNTEAFF. The CDR3 DNA sequence: TGTGCCACCAGCAGAGATCAGGTCATGAACACTGAAGCTTTCTTT.

This clone was seen a few times. This chain links TRBV2 with TRBJ2-5; D is ambiguous. V was shortened by 6 bases and J by 2 bases, with 10 bases between the two germline ends. The CDR3 has 13 amino acids. The germline V gene encodes CDR1 SNHLY and CDR2 FYNNEI. The CDR3 coding sequence is TGTGCCAGCAGCATACTGAGACAAGAGACCCAGTACTTC. Its protein product is CASSILRQETQYF.

V and J are TRBV7-9 and TRBJ2-1, with TRBD2 matching over 9 bases. The ends lost 1 base at V and 6 bases at J; junction bases unmatched: 4. The CDR3 is made up of 15 amino acids. The V gene's germline CDR1 is SEHNR and CDR2 FQNEAQ (reference sequence). The CDR3 nucleotides are TGTGCCAGCAGCTTAGGAGTTAGCGGGAGCAATGAGCAGTTCTTC. Translated, it gives CASSLGVSGSNEQFF.

J is TRBJ1-2 and V is TRBV19; D is undetermined. Germline lookup yields CDR1 LNHDA and CDR2 SQIVND (reference sequence). Trimming cost V 2 bases and J 8 bases, with 9 bases left between them. The CDR3 is 12 amino acids. The CDR3 DNA reads TGTGCCAGTAGTATAACGGCGGTAGGCTACACCTTC. It translates to CASSITAVGYTF.

This rearrangement joins TRBV5-1 to TRBJ1-1; the match to TRBD1 covers 8 bases. Germline CDR1 and CDR2: SGHRS and YFSETQ. The CDR3 spans 14 residues. V shed 0 bases and J 5 bases; nucleotides not matched to a gene: 3. This CDR3 is CASSLGTGFTEAFF. DNA of the CDR3: TGCGCCAGCAGCTTGGGGACAGGGTTTACTGAAGCTTTCTTT.

A single count supports this clone. J is TRBJ2-1 and V is TRBV9; 11 nucleotides agree with TRBD2. The CDR3 loop spans 16 amino acids. Germline CDR1 is SGDLS and CDR2 is YYNGEE. J lost 7 bases, V lost 1 base, and 7 bases had no gene match. The CDR3 reads CASSVMASGGTNEQFF. In DNA form, the CDR3 reads TGTGCCAGCAGCGTAATGGCTAGCGGGGGGACAAATGAGCAGTTCTTC.

V is TRBV5-8 and J is TRBJ1-6, with no clear D. Between the trimmed V and J ends, which lost 1 base and 15 bases, there was a span of 11 bases. Germline CDR1 and CDR2: SGHTS and YDEGEE. The CDR3 runs 12 residues. CDR3 region: CASSLRGISLHF. The CDR3 nucleotides read TGTGCCAGCAGCTTGAGAGGGATAAGCCTCCACTTT.

V is TRBV6-5 and J is TRBJ1-1; the D gene is possibly TRBD1 (5 bases). The germline CDR1 and CDR2 sequences are MNHEY and SVGAGI. Trimming left V 6 bases short and J 3 bases short, with 14 bases between. The CDR3 is 14 residues long. DNA for the CDR3: TGTGCCAGCAGGCAGCCAGGGTGGGACACTGAAGCTTTCTTT. Translated: CASRQPGWDTEAFF.

The gene calls are TRBV6-5 and TRBJ2-1, with 7 bases matching TRBD2. Looked up from germline, CDR1 is MNHEY and CDR2 is SVGAGI. The CDR3 extends over 15 amino acids. V lost 2 bases to trimming and J lost 2 bases; unmatched junction nucleotides: 3. CDR3 nucleotides: TGTGCCAGCAGTTACCTTGGGAGGGCCTACAATGAGCAGTTCTTC. Its translation is CASSYLGRAYNEQFF.

This chain uses TRBV5-4 with TRBJ2-3; D is undetermined. Germline loops: CDR1 SGHNT, CDR2 YYREEE (reference sequence). V gave up 0 bases and J gave up 1 base, with 6 bases separating them. This CDR3 spans 14 amino acids. The CDR3 sequence: CASSLGHGTDTQYF. CDR3 bases: TGTGCCAGCAGCTTGGGACACGGCACAGATACGCAGTATTTT.

The CDR3 loop reads CASSFGTSGRANIQYF. CDR3 sequence (DNA): TGTGCCAGCAGCTTCGGGACTAGCGGGAGAGCGAACATTCAGTACTTC. V and J are TRBV5-5 and TRBJ2-4; 14 bases fit TRBD2. The CDR3 length is 16 residues. V dropped 2 bases and J dropped 7; count of bases not matched to a gene: 5. The germline V gene has CDR1 SGHKS and CDR2 YYEKEE (reference sequence).

V usage is TRBV5-4 and J usage is TRBJ2-1; D call uncertain. The germline CDR1 and CDR2 sequences are SGHNT and YYREEE (reference sequence). The CDR3 runs to 15 residues. The V end lost 1 base, the J end lost 9 bases, and 17 bases lay between the germline ends. In nucleotides, the CDR3 is TGTGCCAGCAGCTTGACAATCTCGGCGGCCGGTGAGCAGTTCTTC. Protein product: CASSLTISAAGEQFF.

This chain connects TRBV6-1 to TRBJ2-3, with a possible D match to TRBD2 (5 bases). Germline assignment: CDR1 MNHNS and CDR2 SASEGT. Trimming removed 10 bases from V and 6 bases from J, with 14 bases in between. The CDR3 loop spans 12 amino acids. The CDR3 nucleotides are TGTGCCACTTCAATCGGGAAGGATACGCAGTATTTT. Translating gives CATSIGKDTQYF.

Here the CDR3 reads CASREKTGNTPNQPQHF. CDR3 nucleotide sequence: TGTGCCAGTAGGGAAAAGACAGGGAACACCCCCAATCAGCCCCAGCATTTT. This chain links TRBV19 with TRBJ1-5; 7 bases are a match to TRBD1. CDR1 is LNHDA, CDR2 SQIVND, per germline (reference sequence). The CDR3 loop spans 17 amino acids. V shed 6 bases, J shed 3 bases, and the junction held 14 bases outside the gene matches.

The chain employs TRBV5-1 and TRBJ2-1; D not resolved. Germline V gives CDR1 SGHRS, CDR2 YFSETQ. Trimming shortened V by 0 bases and J by 6 bases, and 10 bases separated the two germline ends. The CDR3 sequence is 14 residues long. CDR3 bases: TGCGCCAGCAGCTTGGTTCCAGGCGCCAATGAGCAGTTCTTC. Encoded protein: CASSLVPGANEQFF.

This chain connects TRBV7-9 to TRBJ1-2; TRBD1 is a possible D gene (5 bases). V gave up 4 bases and J gave up 3 bases, with 15 bases separating them. The CDR3 has 15 amino acids. CDR1 is SEHNR, CDR2 FQNEAQ, per germline (reference sequence). CDR3 nucleotides: TGTGCCAGCAGCTCTAATCAGGGAGGAGACTATGGCTACACCTTC. As protein: CASSSNQGGDYGYTF. Full variable domain (outside the CDR3, taken from reference TRBV7-9 and TRBJ1-2): DTGVSQNPRHKITKRGQNVTFRCDPISEHNRLYWYRQTLGQGPEFLTYFQNEAQLEKSRLLSDRFSAERPKGSFSTLEIQRTEQGDSAMYLCASSSNQGGDYGYTFGSGTRLTVV.